These 28 T cell receptor beta chains were sequenced from one sample in a study of T cells in tumors after PD-1 blockade (dated by TCRdb to about 2019). The receptor library was made with the immunoSEQ multiplex PCR assay. TCRdb obtained this table from immuneACCESS and retained in-frame rearrangements with V and J assigned. These tables miss some clones; where compared with another copy, unresolved V genes account for less than half of the shortfall, and the remainder is unexplained. Counted in this sample were around 2,500 clones; approximately 70% of them appeared once. The leading ten clones occupy roughly 13% of the sample. The time point label of this sample denotes: after anti-PD-1 therapy. The sequencing here drew on tumor tissue, taken after anti-PD-1 treatment. The receptors were sampled from a human donor with basal cell carcinoma.

This rearrangement joins TRBV27 to TRBJ2-7; D call uncertain. Germline CDR1 MNHEY, CDR2 SMNVEV (reference sequence). The CDR3 loop spans 13 amino acids. V lost 5 bases and J 7 bases, leaving 15 bases between the germline ends. The CDR3 nucleotides are TGTGCCAGCAGTACCTCCAGGCTCGGGGAGCAGTACTTC. It yields the protein CASSTSRLGEQYF.

This chain links TRBV6-2 or TRBV6-3 with TRBJ2-1; D uncertain. The V gene lost 5 bases and the J gene lost 0 bases, with 14 bases spanning the gap. CDR3 size: 16 residues. Germline-derived CDR1 and CDR2 are MNHEY and SVGEGT. The CDR3 nucleotides read TGTGCCAGCAGTCGAGCCGGGTGGGACTCCTACAATGAGCAGTTCTTC. This translates into CASSRAGWDSYNEQFF.

The chain employs TRBV10-3 and TRBJ2-1, with 8 bases fitting TRBD1. The J segment lost 5 bases and the V segment lost 6 bases, leaving 9 bases of the junction unmatched. The CDR3 extends over 15 amino acids. Germline V lookup: CDR1 ENHRY, CDR2 SYGVKD. This CDR3 reads CAIRTGTGIDNEQFF. CDR3 DNA: TGTGCCATCAGGACCGGGACAGGCATCGACAATGAGCAGTTCTTC.

This chain links TRBV5-8 with TRBJ2-5, with D possibly being TRBD2 (6 bases). Trimming removed 3 bases at V and 4 bases at J, with 16 bases between. The CDR3 extends over 15 amino acids. Per germline, CDR1 SGHTS and CDR2 YDEGEE. This CDR3 reads CASSSPGAGRETQYF. Here the CDR3 DNA reads TGTGCCAGCAGCTCTCCCGGGGCCGGGAGAGAGACCCAGTACTTC.

The chain employs TRBV5-1 and TRBJ2-3; 11 bases agree with TRBD2. The CDR3 loop spans 16 amino acids. Germline V CDR1 and CDR2: SGHRS, YFSETQ. J gave up 3 bases and V 8 bases, and 11 bases lay outside the gene matches. Here the CDR3 reads CASSPRTSGSTDTQYF. CDR3 nucleotides: TGCGCCAGTTCCCCCCGGACTAGCGGGTCGACAGATACGCAGTATTTT.

This clone showed up just a few times. The gene calls are TRBV19 and TRBJ1-6; 9 nucleotides match TRBD1. The CDR3 loop spans 15 amino acids. Germline trimming cut 5 bases from V and 5 bases from J; bases unmatched to any gene: 4. CDR1 and CDR2 from the germline V gene are LNHDA and SQIVND (reference sequence). The chain's CDR3 is CASSARDRDNSPLHF. The CDR3 DNA reads as TGTGCCAGTAGTGCCCGGGACAGGGATAATTCACCCCTCCACTTT.

V usage is TRBV5-4 and J usage is TRBJ2-3; a possible D gene is TRBD2 (5 bases). Germline values: CDR1 SGHNT, CDR2 YYREEE (reference sequence). V shed 3 bases and J shed 1 base, with 12 bases lying between them. The CDR3 loop spans 15 amino acids. The CDR3 region has the DNA TGTGCCAGCAGCTCCGGACTGGATCGCACAGATACGCAGTATTTT. Translation: CASSSGLDRTDTQYF. Drawing the rest from reference TRBV5-4 and TRBJ2-3, the complete variable domain is ETGVTQSPTHLIKTRGQQVTLRCSSQSGHNTVSWYQQALGQGPQFIFQYYREEENGRGNFPPRFSGLQFPNYSSELNVNALELDDSALYLCASSSGLDRTDTQYFGPGTRLTVL.

This clone came up a few times. The chain couples TRBV6-5 to TRBJ2-5, with D perhaps TRBD2 (6 bases). Looked up from germline, CDR1 is MNHEY and CDR2 is SVGAGI. This CDR3 contains 15 residues. Deletions cut 0 bases from V and 4 bases from J, with 12 bases between. The DNA of the CDR3 is TGTGCCAGCAGTTACTCGGGGGGATCGGGAGAGACCCAGTACTTC. It specifies CASSYSGGSGETQYF.

The chain joins TRBV7-2 to TRBJ1-2, with no clear D. The CDR3 runs to 13 residues. The V gene lost 1 base and the J gene lost 7 bases, with 10 bases spanning the gap. Germline CDR1 reads SGHTA; CDR2 reads FQGNSA. This chain's CDR3 is CASSLEWGAGYTF. As DNA, the CDR3 is TGTGCCAGCAGCTTAGAATGGGGAGCTGGCTACACCTTC.

This clone was recorded only once. The chain combines TRBV6-2 or TRBV6-3 with TRBJ2-7; perhaps TRBD2 as D (5 bases). The CDR3 covers 14 residues. Germline lookup yields CDR1 MNHEY and CDR2 SVGEGT. Trimming removed 2 bases at V and 12 bases at J, with 20 bases between. The CDR3 reads CASSYGGSGTLPYF. The CDR3, as DNA: TGTGCCAGCAGTTACGGCGGCAGCGGAACTCTTCCGTACTTC.

J is TRBJ2-1 and V is TRBV5-4, with D uncertain. This CDR3 has 13 amino acids. CDR1 and CDR2 (germline): SGHNT, YYREEE (reference sequence). The V end was cut by 2 bases, the J end by 5 bases, with 8 bases between. The CDR3 is CASSLLTNNEQFF. The CDR3 nucleotides are TGTGCCAGCAGCTTACTTACAAACAATGAGCAGTTCTTC.

This sequence joins TRBV6-5 and TRBJ2-7; 7 positions match TRBD1. The CDR3 totals 14 residues. The ends lost 8 bases at V and 6 bases at J; junction bases unmatched: 13. Per the germline V gene, CDR1 is MNHEY and CDR2 is SVGAGI. The CDR3 DNA is TGTGCCAGCGGCTTCGGGACAGCCCTCTCCGAGCAGTACTTC. Its translation: CASGFGTALSEQYF.

The chain recombines TRBV5-1 with TRBJ2-1, with a tentative D call TRBD2 (6 bases). Germline CDR1 SGHRS, CDR2 YFSETQ. The CDR3 runs 13 residues. The V end lost 4 bases, the J end lost 15 bases, and 20 bases lay between the germline ends. Here the CDR3 reads CASSADPGTGVFF. The CDR3 coding sequence is TGCGCCAGCAGCGCTGACCCCGGGACTGGGGTGTTCTTC. Full variable domain (remainder filled in from reference TRBV5-1 and TRBJ2-1): KAGVTQTPRYLIKTRGQQVTLSCSPISGHRSVSWYQQTPGQGLQFLFEYFSETQRNKGNFPGRFSGRQFSNSRSEMNVSTLELGDSALYLCASSADPGTGVFFGPGTRLTVL.

The CDR3 DNA reads as TGTGCCACCAGTGATTTGGTAGGGGGAGGCTACACCTTC. The encoded protein is CATSDLVGGGYTF. The V call is TRBV24-1, the J call TRBJ1-2, with D possibly TRBD1 on 6 matching bases. This CDR3 has 13 residues. V was trimmed by 0 bases and J by 8 bases, leaving 9 bases between them. The germline gives CDR1 KGHDR, CDR2 SFDVKD.

V usage is TRBV5-1 and J usage is TRBJ2-3, with 10 bases identical to TRBD2. Germline assignment: CDR1 SGHRS and CDR2 YFSETQ. The CDR3 runs 17 residues. V was pared by 7 bases and J by 1 base, with 12 bases of the junction left unmatched. CDR3 protein: CASRQEPGTSGTDTQYF. The CDR3 nucleotides read TGCGCCAGCCGACAAGAACCTGGGACTAGCGGCACAGATACGCAGTATTTT.

Turning to this clone: The sample carries other DNA sequences with the same CDR3. This chain uses TRBV9 with TRBJ2-2; 14 bases line up with TRBD2. The junction had 4 bases not matched to a gene; V was cut back by 3 bases and J by 6 bases. Germline V CDR1 and CDR2: SGDLS, YYNGEE. This CDR3 is 16 amino acids long. The CDR3 spells CASSAGLAGGAGELFF. DNA for the CDR3: TGTGCCAGCAGCGCAGGACTAGCGGGGGGTGCCGGGGAGCTGTTTTTT.

The chain links TRBV7-2 to TRBJ1-5, with 9 bases that match TRBD1. The length of the CDR3 is 15 residues. Looked up from germline, CDR1 is SGHTA and CDR2 is FQGNSA. The trim removed 5 bases at V and 3 bases at J, leaving 5 bases unmatched. CDR3 sequence (DNA): TGTGCCAGCAGCCCGGGACAGGGTCCCAATCAGCCCCAGCATTTT. Protein product: CASSPGQGPNQPQHF.

This chain uses TRBV10-1 with TRBJ2-5; D perhaps matches TRBD2 (6 bases). CDR3 length: 12 amino acids. Trimming removed 10 bases at V and 5 bases at J, with 14 bases between. Germline V CDR1 and CDR2: WNHNN, SYGVQD (reference sequence). The CDR3 nucleotides are TGCGCCATCCCGGGACTTGGGGAGACCCAGTACTTC. This codes for CAIPGLGETQYF.

V usage is TRBV27 and J usage is TRBJ2-2; tentatively, D is TRBD2 (6 bases). Trimming took off 3 bases at V and 5 bases at J, with 16 bases between the two ends. From germline, CDR1 is MNHEY and CDR2 SMNVEV (reference sequence). This CDR3 has 16 amino acids. The CDR3 DNA sequence: TGTGCCAGCAGTTTTTATGAGGGAGGTGAGACCGGGGAGCTGTTTTTT. It specifies CASSFYEGGETGELFF.

This sequence joins TRBV2 and TRBJ1-1, with D possibly TRBD1 on 6 matching bases. V lost 6 bases, J lost 1 base, and 18 bases lay in between. The CDR3 is 16 residues long. Germline-derived CDR1 and CDR2 are SNHLY and FYNNEI. CDR3 loop: CASRMVHRTANTEAFF. CDR3 sequence (DNA): TGTGCCAGCAGAATGGTTCATAGGACAGCGAACACTGAAGCTTTCTTT.

The V call is TRBV18, the J call TRBJ1-2, with a tentative D call TRBD1 (6 bases). Trimming took off 3 bases at V and 5 bases at J, with 19 bases between the two ends. The CDR3 runs to 16 residues. The germline CDR1 and CDR2 sequences are KGHSH and LQKENI. CDR3 protein: CASSPSPPGGDYGYTF. The DNA for the CDR3 is TGTGCCAGCTCACCCTCCCCCCCTGGGGGCGATTATGGCTACACCTTC. The complete variable domain, with remaining parts taken from reference TRBV18 and TRBJ1-2, reads NAGVMQNPRHLVRRRGQEARLRCSPMKGHSHVYWYRQLPEEGLKFMVYLQKENIIDESGMPKERFSAEFPKEGPSILRIQQVVRGDSAAYFCASSPSPPGGDYGYTFGSGTRLTVV.

V gene TRBV6-5 combines with J gene TRBJ2-3; no firm D call. Germline CDR1 is MNHEY and CDR2 is SVGAGI. Trimming shortened V by 7 bases and J by 1 base, and 15 bases separated the two germline ends. This CDR3 region has 15 residues. This CDR3 reads CASTRSHGGTDTQYF. For the CDR3, the DNA is TGTGCCAGCACGCGGTCGCACGGCGGCACAGATACGCAGTATTTT.

The genes are TRBV5-1 and TRBJ2-7, with a possible D match to TRBD2 (6 bases). Per germline, CDR1 SGHRS and CDR2 YFSETQ. The V and J ends lost 1 base and 1 base respectively, with 12 bases between them. This CDR3 is built from 15 residues. CDR3 bases: TGCGCCAGCAGCTTGTGGGACGGGGGATCCTACGAGCAGTACTTC. As protein: CASSLWDGGSYEQYF.

The V and J genes are TRBV28 and TRBJ1-2; 8 bases align to TRBD1. The ends lost 4 bases at V and 7 bases at J; junction bases unmatched: 14. The CDR3 runs to 16 residues. Germline CDR1 is MDHEN and CDR2 is SYDVKM. The CDR3 reads CASSSTARTGWGGYTF. The CDR3 DNA follows: TGTGCCAGCAGTTCGACCGCAAGGACAGGGTGGGGTGGCTACACCTTC.

This rearrangement joins TRBV19 to TRBJ2-2, with 9 bases aligning to TRBD2. Germline trimming cut 7 bases from V and 1 base from J; bases unmatched to any gene: 7. CDR3 size: 16 residues. CDR1 and CDR2 from the germline V gene are LNHDA and SQIVND (reference sequence). CDR3 residues: CASTRSSGKNTGELFF. Here the CDR3 DNA reads TGTGCCAGTACCCGATCTAGCGGGAAGAACACCGGGGAGCTGTTTTTT.

V is TRBV5-1 and J is TRBJ2-7; no clear D gene. V shed 4 bases and J shed 1 base, with 18 bases lying between them. Looked up from germline, CDR1 is SGHRS and CDR2 is YFSETQ. This CDR3 spans 16 amino acids. CDR3 protein: CASSLGYSFRSYEQYF. The CDR3 coding sequence is TGCGCCAGCAGCCTTGGCTACAGCTTCCGATCCTACGAGCAGTACTTC.

This clone was seen more than once but under ten times. The chain uses TRBV5-5 and TRBJ1-6; 8 nucleotides line up with TRBD1. Germline values: CDR1 SGHKS, CDR2 YYEKEE (reference sequence). The CDR3 totals 14 residues. The trim removed 4 bases at V and 10 bases at J, leaving 7 bases unmatched. The CDR3 bases are TGTGCCAGCAGCGGACAGGGTGGGGTGTCACCCCTCCACTTT. The encoded protein is CASSGQGGVSPLHF.

The rearrangement joins TRBV5-6 to TRBJ1-2; D perhaps matches TRBD1 (5 bases). The V gene's germline CDR1 is SGHDT and CDR2 YYEEEE. There are 14 residues in the CDR3. Trimming shortened V by 0 bases and J by 3 bases, and 9 bases separated the two germline ends. The CDR3 sequence is CASSLVGHHYGYTF. DNA of the CDR3: TGTGCCAGCAGCTTGGTGGGGCACCACTATGGCTACACCTTC. Filled out from reference TRBV5-6 and TRBJ1-2, the complete variable domain reads DAGVTQSPTHLIKTRGQQVTLRCSPKSGHDTVSWYQQALGQGPQFIFQYYEEEERQRGNFPDRFSGHQFPNYSSELNVNALLLGDSALYLCASSLVGHHYGYTFGSGTRLTVV.